Listed below are T cell receptor beta chains from one sample, sequenced in a study of blood T cell repertoires in COVID-19. TCRdb's table, derived via immunoSEQ multiplex PCR, lists solely in-frame clones and lacks some. The sample lists roughly 300,000 clones, approximately 92% occurring once. The sequencing sample was made of PBMCs or T cells enriched from blood (not recorded which). These receptors came from a woman under 40 who had recovered from COVID-19. The conserved cysteine and the conserved F or W are not part of the CDR3 here. The D gene is left open where the match is weak.

D,J,length,V,CDR3
-,TRBJ1-2,14,TRBV6-5,ASSYLGQSFRNGYT
-,TRBJ2-1,12,TRBV15,ATSRLYLDNEQF
TRBD1,TRBJ2-5,14,TRBV30,AWSAQGLGKQETQY
-,TRBJ1-2,9,TRBV28,ASSSNYGYT
TRBD1,TRBJ1-1,13,TRBV6-5,ASSPDRGQNTEAF
-,TRBJ1-5,12,TRBV2,ASSEEAGYQPQH
TRBD1,TRBJ2-3,14,TRBV3-1/TRBV3-2,ASSQDRGQGTDTQY
-,TRBJ2-2,13,TRBV7-6,ASRPTRMNTGELF
TRBD1,TRBJ2-7,11,TRBV7-2,ASSPTGGYEQY
TRBD2,TRBJ2-7,11,TRBV29-1,SVGISGRFEQY
TRBD2,TRBJ2-5,11,TRBV10-2,ASRRGAGETQY
TRBD1,TRBJ1-2,13,TRBV10-3,AISDWTGVPYGYT
-,TRBJ1-3,14,TRBV11-2,ASSLGIRGPGNTIY
-,TRBJ2-1,13,TRBV7-9,ASSFRREKYNEQF
-,TRBJ2-7,13,TRBV19,ASSMPGLPTYEQY
TRBD1,TRBJ1-5,11,TRBV29-1,SVGQGSNQPQH
TRBD1,TRBJ2-3,12,TRBV29-1,SDWDREETDTQY
-,TRBJ1-1,11,TRBV19,ASSEGGNTEAF
TRBD1,TRBJ1-3,15,TRBV7-2,ASTPRQGERSGNTIY
TRBD1,TRBJ1-1,12,TRBV7-6,ASSTTGEGTEAF
-,TRBJ2-7,12,TRBV28,ASSLIDRIYEQY
TRBD2,TRBJ2-3,13,TRBV6-5,ASSPFERDTDTQY
TRBD2,TRBJ2-1,16,TRBV7-3,ASSPRGLAGGPGNEQF
-,TRBJ2-4,14,TRBV27,ASSLSAVLAKNIQY
TRBD1,TRBJ2-1,13,TRBV9,ASSDLGQSYNEQF